A single sample is the source of the 9 T cell receptor beta chains below, sequenced in a study of cytomegalovirus exposure and HLA in healthy donors. The primer mix had 60 Vbeta and 13 Jbeta primers. Using immunoSEQ multiplex PCR, the repertoire was profiled, and TCRdb retains in-frame clones only, with some absent. The data show about 190,000 clones, with 81% seen just once and approximately 3.8% held by the top ten. Sequenced sample: PBMCs. Receptor source: a man aged 50 to 60 in good health and CMV-seronegative.

This clone was detected a few times. The sample contains more than one DNA sequence encoding this CDR3. The chain links TRBV7-2 to TRBJ1-3; no reliable D call. Germline V gives CDR1 SGHTA, CDR2 FQGNSA. V was clipped by 11 bases and J by 2 bases, with 13 bases between them. The CDR3 runs 13 residues. CDR3: CASSGTAGNTIYF. CDR3 nucleotides: TGTGCCTCCTCCGGCACAGCTGGAAACACCATATATTTT.

The CDR3 loop reads CASSPSPIYGYTF. CDR3 nucleotide sequence: TGTGCCAGCAGCCCTAGCCCGATTTATGGCTACACCTTC. This chain links TRBV5-8 with TRBJ1-2; no reliable D call. Germline CDR1 and CDR2: SGHTS and YDEGEE. This CDR3 has 13 amino acids. The V end lost 4 bases, the J end lost 5 bases, and 12 bases lay between the germline ends.

The chain carries TRBV12-5 and TRBJ2-7, with 8 bases matching TRBD1. CDR1 is LGHNT and CDR2 is FRNRAP in the germline V gene. The junction had 6 bases not matched to a gene; V was cut back by 0 bases and J by 5 bases. This CDR3 has 15 amino acids. The CDR3 region is CASGLVPDRDHEQYF. The CDR3 coding sequence is TGTGCTAGTGGTTTGGTTCCGGACAGGGACCACGAGCAGTACTTC.

The CDR3 region has the DNA TGTGCCAGCAGCTTTCGGGGAACCCAGAATTCACCCCTCCACTTT. As protein: CASSFRGTQNSPLHF. The V gene is TRBV7-2, the J gene TRBJ1-6; D is ambiguous. CDR1 is SGHTA and CDR2 is FQGNSA in the germline V gene. Trimming cost V 3 bases and J 7 bases, with 13 bases left between them. The CDR3 totals 15 residues. The full variable domain, with the rest looked up from reference TRBV7-2 and TRBJ1-6, is GAGVSQSPSNKVTEKGKDVELRCDPISGHTALYWYRQSLGQGLEFLIYFQGNSAPDKSGLPSDRFSAERTGGSVSTLTIQRTQQEDSAVYLCASSFRGTQNSPLHFGNGTRLTVT.

The V gene is TRBV11-1, the J gene TRBJ2-7, with a tentative D call TRBD1 (5 bases). Between the trimmed V and J ends, which lost 3 bases and 4 bases, there was a span of 13 bases. The CDR3 loop spans 14 amino acids. Germline lookup yields CDR1 SGHAT and CDR2 FQDESV (reference sequence). This chain's CDR3 is CASSFSTGSYEQYF. The CDR3 DNA reads TGTGCCAGCAGCTTCAGTACAGGATCGTACGAGCAGTACTTC.

The rearrangement uses TRBV7-9 and TRBJ2-2, with D hard to call. This CDR3 region has 14 residues. Germline CDR1 is SEHNR and CDR2 is FQNEAQ (reference sequence). The V end lost 6 bases, the J end lost 4 bases, and 12 bases lay between the germline ends. The CDR3 DNA sequence: TGTGCCAGCAGTCCCCGGTTCCCCACCGGGGAGCTGTTTTTT. It encodes CASSPRFPTGELFF.

This chain links TRBV4-1 with TRBJ2-7; the D gene is possibly TRBD1 (5 bases). Trimming shortened V by 0 bases and J by 4 bases, and 13 bases separated the two germline ends. Germline V CDR1 and CDR2: MGHRA, YSYEKL. The CDR3 is 15 amino acids. The DNA of the CDR3 is TGCGCCAGCAGCCAAGATAGGGGCGCCGATTACGAGCAGTACTTC. Residues: CASSQDRGADYEQYF.

The chain employs TRBV5-1 and TRBJ2-1; D perhaps matches TRBD1 (6 bases). Germline V gene sequence: CDR1 SGHRS, CDR2 YFSETQ. CDR3 length: 15 amino acids. Trimming pared 4 bases from V and 6 bases from J, leaving 17 bases between. The CDR3 reads CASSPPGVSFNEQFF. DNA for the CDR3: TGCGCCAGCAGCCCTCCAGGGGTATCTTTCAATGAGCAGTTCTTC.

The chain combines TRBV27 with TRBJ2-3; 9 nucleotides align to TRBD1. Per the germline V gene, CDR1 is MNHEY and CDR2 is SMNVEV (reference sequence). Trimming cost V 3 bases and J 4 bases; bases outside gene matches: 5. The CDR3 has 15 residues. CDR3 residues: CASSFGGTGSDTQYF. The CDR3 coding sequence is TGTGCCAGCAGTTTCGGCGGGACAGGGTCAGATACGCAGTATTTT.